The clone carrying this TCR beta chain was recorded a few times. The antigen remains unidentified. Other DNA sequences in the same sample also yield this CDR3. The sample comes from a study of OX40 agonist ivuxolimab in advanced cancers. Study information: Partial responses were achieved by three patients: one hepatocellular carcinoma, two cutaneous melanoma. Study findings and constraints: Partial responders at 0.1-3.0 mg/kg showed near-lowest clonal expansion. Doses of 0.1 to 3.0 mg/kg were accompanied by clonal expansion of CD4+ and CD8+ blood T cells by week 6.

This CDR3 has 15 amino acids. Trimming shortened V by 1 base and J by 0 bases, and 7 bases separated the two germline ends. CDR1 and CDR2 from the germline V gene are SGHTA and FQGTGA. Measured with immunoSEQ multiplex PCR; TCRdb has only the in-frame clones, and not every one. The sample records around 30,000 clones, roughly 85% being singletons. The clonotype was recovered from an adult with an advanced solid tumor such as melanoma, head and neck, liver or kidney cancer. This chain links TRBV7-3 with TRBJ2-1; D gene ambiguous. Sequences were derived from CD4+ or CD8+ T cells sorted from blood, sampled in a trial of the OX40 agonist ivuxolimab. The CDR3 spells CASSLIPSSYNEQFF. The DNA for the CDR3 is TGTGCCAGCAGCTTAATCCCGAGCTCCTACAATGAGCAGTTCTTC.